A selection of T cell receptor beta chains follows, all from one sample in a study of T cell responses to AZD1222 COVID-19 vaccine. Repertoires were generated with immunoSEQ multiplex PCR, while TCRdb's copy carries only in-frame clones and drops some. The table has under 200,000 clones, about nine tenths seen once. The sequences come from peripheral blood, collected on day 0 of AZD1222 vaccination. Receptor source: an adult in good health. Each CDR3 is given with its conserved first and last residue. A D gene is named only where the DNA matches it firmly. Clone size is shown for a subset of rows, as once, few, many or a class of expanded clone.

TRBD2,-,TRBV6-5,TRBJ2-3,TGTGCCAGCAGGACAGCGGGGGACACAGATACGCAGTATTTT,CASRTAGDTDTQYF
-,once,TRBV6-2/TRBV6-3,TRBJ1-3,TGTGCCAGCAGTTTCGGACATCCGAGCTCTGGAAACACCATATATTTT,CASSFGHPSSGNTIYF
-,-,TRBV6-1,TRBJ1-1,TGTGCCAGCAGTGAAGCCCCAATGAACACTGAAGCTTTCTTT,CASSEAPMNTEAFF
TRBD2,-,TRBV3-1/TRBV3-2,TRBJ2-3,TGTGCCAGCAGCCAAGAGTGGGGCGGGGGGGCTACAGATACGCAGTATTTT,CASSQEWGGGATDTQYF
TRBD1,-,TRBV10-2,TRBJ1-6,TGCGCCAGCAGTGAAACAGGGGGCCTCAATTCACCCCTCCACTTT,CASSETGGLNSPLHF
-,few,TRBV14,TRBJ1-3,TGTGCCAGCAGCCAAGACAGAATCACCATATATTTT,CASSQDRITIYF
-,-,TRBV5-6,TRBJ1-1,TGTGCCAGCAGCTTGGGAGGCGGGGCCAACACTGAAGCTTTCTTT,CASSLGGGANTEAFF
-,-,TRBV18,TRBJ2-6,TGTGCCAGCTCACCACACGACGGCTCTGGGGCCAACGTCCTGACTTTC,CASSPHDGSGANVLTF
-,few,TRBV3-1/TRBV3-2,TRBJ1-2,TGTGCCAGCAGCCCCTCAAACCTCCTTAACTATGGCTACACCTTC,CASSPSNLLNYGYTF
-,-,TRBV7-9,TRBJ1-1,TGTGCCAGCAGCCTAACACGTGAAGCTTTCTTT,CASSLTREAFF
TRBD1,once,TRBV29-1,TRBJ1-1,TGCAGCGTTGAAGATTGGAGGACAGGGGGTCACACTGAAGCTTTCTTT,CSVEDWRTGGHTEAFF
-,-,TRBV27,TRBJ1-2,TGTGCCAGCAGTGGTGGACGAAACTATGGCTACACCTTC,CASSGGRNYGYTF
-,-,TRBV15,TRBJ1-2,TGTGCCACCAGCAGAGATCGATCCCCGGCCGCTAACTATGGCTACACCTTC,CATSRDRSPAANYGYTF
-,-,TRBV7-8,TRBJ1-1,TGTGCCAGCAGTAAGCAGGCGCAGAACACTGAAGCTTTCTTT,CASSKQAQNTEAFF